A single sample is the source of the 6 T cell receptor beta chains below, sequenced in a study of human T cells and chemical hapten exposure (dated by TCRdb to the early 2020s). The time point label here, explained by the study, means: patch test 1, 2 weeks after DPC sensitization. What the treatment or condition label conveys for this sample: therapeutic diphenylcyclopropenone sensitization with weekly scalp DPC. Libraries were made using RACE. The data were produced on a NextSeq 500. The raw public reads went through TCRdb reprocessing: fastp at Q25, MiXCR clone calling, in-frame beta chains kept. A single entry per CDR3 protein holds the most common genes and DNA from its merged rows. This sample lists approximately 49,000 distinct CDR3 sequences; less than 9.5% were detected once. The ten largest clones add up to 4% to 5.5% of the sample. Sequencing used whole blood, obtained in connection with sensitization to the hapten diphenylcyclopropenone (DPC). These receptors were obtained from a woman in her 50s with alopecia areata. Some clones in this sample may be carry-over from other donors' samples.

At least ten counts were recorded for this clonotype. The chain couples TRBV3-1 to TRBJ2-3; D possibly corresponds to TRBD2 (6 bases). The V gene lost 2 bases and the J gene lost 0 bases, with 6 bases spanning the gap. This CDR3 region has 14 residues. Germline values: CDR1 LGHDT, CDR2 YNNKEL (reference sequence). CDR3 nucleotides: TGTGCCAGCAGCCAACTAGCGAGCACAGATACGCAGTATTTT. It encodes CASSQLASTDTQYF.

Ten or more counts support this clonotype. The chain couples TRBV5-1 to TRBJ2-3, with TRBD1 as a possible D gene (7 bases). CDR3 size: 19 residues. From germline, CDR1 is SGHRS and CDR2 YFSETQ. Trimming took off 4 bases at V and 3 bases at J, with 27 bases between the two ends. Here the CDR3 reads CASSGKTGYEAGNTDTQYF. CDR3 bases: TGCGCCAGCAGCGGAAAGACAGGGTATGAGGCGGGGAATACAGATACGCAGTATTTT.

The gene calls are TRBV29-1 and TRBJ2-1; unclear D gene. CDR3 length: 14 residues. V was pared by 0 bases and J by 3 bases, with 9 bases between. Looked up from germline, CDR1 is SQVTM and CDR2 is ANQGSEA. Here the CDR3 reads CSVEDRQNYNEQFF. The DNA of the CDR3 is TGCAGCGTTGAAGACAGACAAAACTACAATGAGCAGTTCTTC.

This clonotype was counted at least ten times. The J gene is TRBJ2-1, the V gene TRBV7-9, with 8 nucleotides matching TRBD2. V was clipped by 5 bases and J by 7 bases; unmatched bases: 10. The CDR3 has 15 amino acids. Germline assignment: CDR1 SEHNR and CDR2 FQNEAQ (reference sequence). CDR3 amino acids: CASSLVVAGRNEQFF. CDR3 nucleotide sequence: TGTGCCAGCAGCCTTGTGGTAGCGGGAAGGAATGAGCAGTTCTTC.

The table lists this clonotype with many counts. The rearrangement joins TRBV20-1 to TRBJ2-1; D is unclear. The CDR3 sequence is 12 residues long. The V gene lost 0 bases and the J gene lost 7 bases, with 7 bases spanning the gap. Germline V lookup: CDR1 DFQATT, CDR2 SNEGSKA (reference sequence). The CDR3 protein is CSARDGRNEQFF. CDR3 bases: TGCAGTGCTAGAGATGGGCGTAATGAGCAGTTCTTC.

This clonotype was observed many times. The V gene is TRBV29-1, the J gene TRBJ1-1; TRBD1 is a possible D gene (5 bases). V dropped 5 bases and J dropped 7 bases, with 23 bases sitting between them. CDR3 length equals 15 residues. Germline lookup yields CDR1 SQVTM and CDR2 ANQGSEA. The CDR3 bases are TGCAGCGTTCTCAGGGAGGCCACGGGTCTCGGTGAAGCTTTCTTT. Amino acids: CSVLREATGLGEAFF.